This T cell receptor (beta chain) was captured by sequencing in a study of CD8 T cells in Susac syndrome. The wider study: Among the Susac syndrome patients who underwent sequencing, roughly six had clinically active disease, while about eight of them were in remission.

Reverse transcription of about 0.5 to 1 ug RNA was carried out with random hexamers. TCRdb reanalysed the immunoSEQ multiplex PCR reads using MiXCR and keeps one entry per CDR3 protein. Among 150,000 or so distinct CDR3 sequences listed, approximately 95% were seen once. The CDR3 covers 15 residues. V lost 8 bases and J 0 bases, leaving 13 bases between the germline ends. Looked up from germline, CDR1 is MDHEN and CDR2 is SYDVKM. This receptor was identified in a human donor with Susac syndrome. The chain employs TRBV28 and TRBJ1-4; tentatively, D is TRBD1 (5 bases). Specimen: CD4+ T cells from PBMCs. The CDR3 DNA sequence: TGTGCCAGCGGCCCCCCGACAGCAACTAATGAAAAACTGTTTTTT. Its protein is CASGPPTATNEKLFF.